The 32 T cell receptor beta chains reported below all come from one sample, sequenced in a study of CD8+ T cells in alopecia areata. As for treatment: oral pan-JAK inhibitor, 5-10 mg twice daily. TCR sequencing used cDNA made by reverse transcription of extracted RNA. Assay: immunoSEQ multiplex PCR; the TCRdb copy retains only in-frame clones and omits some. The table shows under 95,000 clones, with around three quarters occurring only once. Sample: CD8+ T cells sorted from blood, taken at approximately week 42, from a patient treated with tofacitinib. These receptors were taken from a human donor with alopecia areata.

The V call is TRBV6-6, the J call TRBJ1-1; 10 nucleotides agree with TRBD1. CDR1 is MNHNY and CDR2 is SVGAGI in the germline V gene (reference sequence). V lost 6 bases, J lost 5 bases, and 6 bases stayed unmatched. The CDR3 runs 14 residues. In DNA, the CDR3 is TGTGCCAGCAGCTGGGACAGGGGTGGAACTGAAGCTTTCTTT. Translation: CASSWDRGGTEAFF.

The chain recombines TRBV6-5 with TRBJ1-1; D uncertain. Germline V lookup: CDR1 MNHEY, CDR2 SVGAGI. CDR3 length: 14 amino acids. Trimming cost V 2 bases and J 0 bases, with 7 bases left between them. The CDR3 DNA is TGTGCCAGCAGTTACCCGGGAATGAACACTGAAGCTTTCTTT. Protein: CASSYPGMNTEAFF.

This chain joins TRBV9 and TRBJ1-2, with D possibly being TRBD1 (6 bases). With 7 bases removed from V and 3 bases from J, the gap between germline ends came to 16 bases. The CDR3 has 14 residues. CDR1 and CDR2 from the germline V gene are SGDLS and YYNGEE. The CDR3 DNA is TGTGCCAGCCTCCCACAGGGCGAGGACTATGGCTACACCTTC. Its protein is CASLPQGEDYGYTF.

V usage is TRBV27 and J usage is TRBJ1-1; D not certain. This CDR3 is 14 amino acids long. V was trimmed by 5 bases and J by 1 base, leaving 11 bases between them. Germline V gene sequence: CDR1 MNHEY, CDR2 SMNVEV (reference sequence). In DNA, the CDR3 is TGTGCCAGCAGTGTAGACGGATGGAACACTGAAGCTTTCTTT. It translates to CASSVDGWNTEAFF.

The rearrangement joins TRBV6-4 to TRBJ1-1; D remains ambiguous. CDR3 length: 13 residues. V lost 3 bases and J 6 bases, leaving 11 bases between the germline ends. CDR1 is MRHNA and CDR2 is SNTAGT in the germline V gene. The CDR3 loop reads CASSEIKGSEAFF. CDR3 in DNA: TGTGCCAGCAGTGAAATTAAGGGTTCTGAAGCTTTCTTT.

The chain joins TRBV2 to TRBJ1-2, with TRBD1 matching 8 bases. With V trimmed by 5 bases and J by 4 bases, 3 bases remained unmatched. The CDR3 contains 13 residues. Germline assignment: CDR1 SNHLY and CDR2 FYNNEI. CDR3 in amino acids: CASSPQGAYGYTF. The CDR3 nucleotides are TGTGCCAGCAGTCCCCAGGGGGCCTATGGCTACACCTTC.

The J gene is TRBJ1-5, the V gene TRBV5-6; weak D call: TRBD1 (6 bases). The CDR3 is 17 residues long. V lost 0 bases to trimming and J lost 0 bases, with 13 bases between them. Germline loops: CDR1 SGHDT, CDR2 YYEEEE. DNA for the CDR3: TGTGCCAGCAGCTTGGCCCGGGGGGCGGGTAGCAATCAGCCCCAGCATTTT. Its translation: CASSLARGAGSNQPQHF.

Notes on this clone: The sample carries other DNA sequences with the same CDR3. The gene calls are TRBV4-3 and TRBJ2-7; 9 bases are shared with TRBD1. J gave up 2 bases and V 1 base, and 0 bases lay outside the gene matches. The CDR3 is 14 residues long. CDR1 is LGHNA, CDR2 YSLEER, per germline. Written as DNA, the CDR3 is TGCGCCAGCAGCCAAGGACAGGGGGCCTACGAGCAGTACTTC. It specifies CASSQGQGAYEQYF.

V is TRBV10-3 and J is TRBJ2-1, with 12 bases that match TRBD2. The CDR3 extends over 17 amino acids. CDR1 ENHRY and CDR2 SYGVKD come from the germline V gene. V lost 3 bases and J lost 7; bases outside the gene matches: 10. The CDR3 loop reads CAISEATLAGGGNEQFF. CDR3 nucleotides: TGTGCCATCAGTGAAGCAACACTAGCGGGGGGCGGGAATGAGCAGTTCTTC.

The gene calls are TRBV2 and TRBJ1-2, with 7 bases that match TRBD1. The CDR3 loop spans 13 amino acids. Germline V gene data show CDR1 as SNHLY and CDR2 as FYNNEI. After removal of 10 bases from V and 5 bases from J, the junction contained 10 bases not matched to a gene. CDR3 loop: CAIRQGWRYGYTF. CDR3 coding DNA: TGTGCCATTCGACAGGGCTGGCGTTATGGCTACACCTTC.

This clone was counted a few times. This chain's CDR3 is CSVEDRPGEQYF. The CDR3 DNA reads as TGCAGCGTTGAAGATAGACCGGGGGAGCAGTACTTC. The chain combines TRBV29-1 with TRBJ2-7; perhaps TRBD2 as D (5 bases). V was cut by 0 bases and J by 7 bases, with 10 bases left in between. Germline V lookup: CDR1 SQVTM, CDR2 ANQGSEA. The CDR3 spans 12 residues.

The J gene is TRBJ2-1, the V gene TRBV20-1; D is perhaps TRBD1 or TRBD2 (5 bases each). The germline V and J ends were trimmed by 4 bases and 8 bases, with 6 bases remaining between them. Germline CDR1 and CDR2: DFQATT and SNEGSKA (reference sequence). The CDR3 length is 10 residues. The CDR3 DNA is TGCAGTGCTATGGGGGATGAGCAGTTCTTC. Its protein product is CSAMGDEQFF.

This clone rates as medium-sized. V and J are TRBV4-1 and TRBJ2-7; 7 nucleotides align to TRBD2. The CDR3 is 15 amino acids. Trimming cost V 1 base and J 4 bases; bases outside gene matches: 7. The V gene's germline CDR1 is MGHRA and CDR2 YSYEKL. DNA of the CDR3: TGCGCCAGCAGCCAAGGACAAGCGGGGAGATACGAGCAGTACTTC. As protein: CASSQGQAGRYEQYF.

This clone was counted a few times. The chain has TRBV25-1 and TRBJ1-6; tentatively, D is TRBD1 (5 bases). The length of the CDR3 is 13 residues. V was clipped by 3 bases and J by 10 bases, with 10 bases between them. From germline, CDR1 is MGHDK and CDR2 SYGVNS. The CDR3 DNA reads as TGTGCCAGCAGTGACGGACACAAGTCACCCCTCCACTTT. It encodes CASSDGHKSPLHF.

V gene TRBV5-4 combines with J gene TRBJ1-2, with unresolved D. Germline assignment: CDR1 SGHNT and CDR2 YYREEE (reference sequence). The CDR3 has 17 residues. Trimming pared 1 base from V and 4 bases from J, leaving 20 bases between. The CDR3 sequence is CASSLSSKSSGGYGYTF. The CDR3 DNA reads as TGTGCCAGCAGCTTGTCTAGTAAGTCCTCGGGAGGCTATGGCTACACCTTC.

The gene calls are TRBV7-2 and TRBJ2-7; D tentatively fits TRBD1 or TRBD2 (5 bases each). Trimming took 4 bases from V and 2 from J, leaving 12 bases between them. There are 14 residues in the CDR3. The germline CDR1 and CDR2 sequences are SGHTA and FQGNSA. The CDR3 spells CASSYRDGAYEQYF. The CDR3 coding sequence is TGTGCCAGCAGCTACCGGGACGGAGCCTACGAGCAGTACTTC.

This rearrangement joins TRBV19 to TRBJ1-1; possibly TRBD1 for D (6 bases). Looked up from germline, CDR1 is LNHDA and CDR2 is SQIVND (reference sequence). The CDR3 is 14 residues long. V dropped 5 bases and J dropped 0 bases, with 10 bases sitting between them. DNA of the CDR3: TGTGCCAGTAGTCAGGGGAATATGAACACTGAAGCTTTCTTT. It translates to CASSQGNMNTEAFF.

The CDR3 loop is CASSYSMAGGAYEQYF. The CDR3 nucleotides read TGTGCCAGCAGTTACTCGATGGCAGGGGGGGCCTACGAGCAGTACTTC. The rearrangement uses TRBV6-5 and TRBJ2-7, with D tentatively TRBD1 or TRBD2 (7 bases each). The CDR3 covers 16 residues. Germline V gives CDR1 MNHEY, CDR2 SVGAGI. Deletions cut 0 bases from V and 2 bases from J, with 14 bases between.

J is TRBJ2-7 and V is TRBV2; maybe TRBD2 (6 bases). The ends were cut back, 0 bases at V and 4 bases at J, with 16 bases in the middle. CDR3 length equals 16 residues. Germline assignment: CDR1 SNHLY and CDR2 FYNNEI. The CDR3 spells CASSEAPGGREYEQYF. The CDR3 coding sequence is TGTGCCAGCAGTGAAGCCCCCGGAGGCCGGGAGTACGAGCAGTACTTC.

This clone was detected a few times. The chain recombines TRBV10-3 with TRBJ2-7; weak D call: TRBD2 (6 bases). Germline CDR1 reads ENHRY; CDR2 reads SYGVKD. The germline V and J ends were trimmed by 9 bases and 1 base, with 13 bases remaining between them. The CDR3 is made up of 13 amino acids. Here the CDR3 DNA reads TGTGCCATGTTACCGGAGGGATCCTACGAGCAGTACTTC. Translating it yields CAMLPEGSYEQYF.

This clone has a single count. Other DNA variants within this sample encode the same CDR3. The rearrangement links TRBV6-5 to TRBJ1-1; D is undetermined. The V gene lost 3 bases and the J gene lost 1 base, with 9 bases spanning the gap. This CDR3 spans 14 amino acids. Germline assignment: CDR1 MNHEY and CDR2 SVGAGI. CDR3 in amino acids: CASSYGTGNTEAFF. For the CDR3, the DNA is TGTGCCAGCAGTTATGGTACCGGGAACACTGAAGCTTTCTTT.

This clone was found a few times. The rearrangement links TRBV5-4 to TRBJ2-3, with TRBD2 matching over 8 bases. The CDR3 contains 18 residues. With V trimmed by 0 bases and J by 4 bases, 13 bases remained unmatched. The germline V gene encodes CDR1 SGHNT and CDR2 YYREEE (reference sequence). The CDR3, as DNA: TGTGCCAGCAGCTTGGCCTCCAGACCCAGCGGGGGTCCAGATACGCAGTATTTT. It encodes CASSLASRPSGGPDTQYF.

This CDR3 is CAWKMAGGATEAFF. CDR3 nucleotide sequence: TGTGCCTGGAAAATGGCAGGGGGGGCCACTGAAGCTTTCTTT. The V gene is TRBV30, the J gene TRBJ1-1; 7 positions agree with TRBD1. CDR1 and CDR2 from the germline V gene are GTSNPN and SVGIG (reference sequence). The ends lost 4 bases at V and 4 bases at J; junction bases unmatched: 9. CDR3 length: 14 amino acids.

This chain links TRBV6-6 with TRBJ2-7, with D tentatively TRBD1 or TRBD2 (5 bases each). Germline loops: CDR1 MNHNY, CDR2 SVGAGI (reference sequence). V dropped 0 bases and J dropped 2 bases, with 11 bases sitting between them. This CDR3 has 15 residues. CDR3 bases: TGTGCCAGCAGTTACTCCGGGACCGCGGCCTACGAGCAGTACTTC. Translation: CASSYSGTAAYEQYF.

DNA for the CDR3: TGTGCCAGCAGCCAAGGGGATGTTGCTTCGGAGACCCAGTACTTC. It codes for CASSQGDVASETQYF. The gene calls are TRBV13 and TRBJ2-5; tentatively, D is TRBD1 (5 bases). The CDR3 covers 15 residues. Deletions cut 5 bases from V and 5 bases from J, with 18 bases between. The germline V gene encodes CDR1 PRHDT and CDR2 FYEKMQ (reference sequence).

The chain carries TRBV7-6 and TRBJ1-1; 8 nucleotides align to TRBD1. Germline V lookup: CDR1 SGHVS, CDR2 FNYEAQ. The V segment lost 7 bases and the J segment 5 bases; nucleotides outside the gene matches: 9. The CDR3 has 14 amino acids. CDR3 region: CASTLSNRGTEAFF. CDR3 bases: TGTGCCAGCACTCTATCGAACAGGGGGACTGAAGCTTTCTTT.

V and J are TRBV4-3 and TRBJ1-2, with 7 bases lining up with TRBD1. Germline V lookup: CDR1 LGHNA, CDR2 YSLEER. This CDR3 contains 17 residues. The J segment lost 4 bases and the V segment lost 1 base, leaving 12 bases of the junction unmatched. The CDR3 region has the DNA TGCGCCAGCAGCCAAGTGGGACAGCTCGGGTCGGGCTATGGCTACACCTTC. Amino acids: CASSQVGQLGSGYGYTF.

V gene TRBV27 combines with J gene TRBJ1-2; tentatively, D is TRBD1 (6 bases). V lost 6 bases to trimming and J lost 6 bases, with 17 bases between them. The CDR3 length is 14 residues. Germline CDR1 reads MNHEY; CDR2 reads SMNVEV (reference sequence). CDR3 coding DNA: TGTGCCAGCAGACCTACAGGGTTCGCTGATGGCTACACCTTC. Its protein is CASRPTGFADGYTF.

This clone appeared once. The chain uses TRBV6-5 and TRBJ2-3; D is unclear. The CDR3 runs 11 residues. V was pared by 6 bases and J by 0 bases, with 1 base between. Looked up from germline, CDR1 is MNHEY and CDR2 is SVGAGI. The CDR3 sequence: CASRSTDTQYF. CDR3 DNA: TGTGCCAGCAGGAGCACAGATACGCAGTATTTT.

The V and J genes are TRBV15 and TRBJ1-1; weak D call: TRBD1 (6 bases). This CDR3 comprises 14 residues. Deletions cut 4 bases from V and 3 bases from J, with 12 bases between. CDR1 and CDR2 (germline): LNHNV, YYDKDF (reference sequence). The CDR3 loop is CATSIGGWDTEAFF. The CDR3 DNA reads TGTGCCACCAGCATAGGGGGGTGGGACACTGAAGCTTTCTTT.

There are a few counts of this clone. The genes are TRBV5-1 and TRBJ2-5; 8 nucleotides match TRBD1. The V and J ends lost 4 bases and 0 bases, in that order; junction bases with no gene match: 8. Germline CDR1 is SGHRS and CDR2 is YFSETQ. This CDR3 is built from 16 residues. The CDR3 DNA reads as TGCGCCAGCAGCCTGAGGACAGGGCCGTACCAAGAGACCCAGTACTTC. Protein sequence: CASSLRTGPYQETQYF.

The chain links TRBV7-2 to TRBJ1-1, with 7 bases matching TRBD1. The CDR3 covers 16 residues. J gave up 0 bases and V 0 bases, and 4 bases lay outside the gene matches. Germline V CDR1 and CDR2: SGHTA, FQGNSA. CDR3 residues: CASSLADRFMNTEAFF. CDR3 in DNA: TGTGCCAGCAGCTTAGCGGACAGGTTCATGAACACTGAAGCTTTCTTT.